These 26 T cell receptor beta chains were sequenced from one sample in a study of T cell clusters in autoimmune cytopenias. Some 38,000 genome equivalents of blood DNA were amplified for TRB. One tube held mixed TRB-A and TRB-B primer pools for touch-down PCR. Using the multiplex PCR reads, TCRdb records one entry per CDR3 protein without DNA. The ten most abundant clones cover around 3.1% of a sample with 9,500 to 15,000 distinct CDR3 sequences. The sample consisted of peripheral blood. The receptors derive from a human donor with an autoimmune cytopenia or autoimmune hepatitis (not recorded which).

The chain recombines TRBV18 with TRBJ2-2. The CDR3 sequence is 14 residues long. CDR1 and CDR2 (germline): KGHSH, LQKENI. Here the CDR3 reads CASSPGSSTGELFF.

The rearrangement uses TRBV6-6 and TRBJ2-3; TCRdb proposes TRBD1, but this gene call is untestable without DNA. CDR3 length: 13 amino acids. Per germline, CDR1 MNHNY and CDR2 SVGAGI (reference sequence). This CDR3 reads CASTGQGPDTQYF.

The genes are TRBV18 and TRBJ2-2. The germline CDR1 and CDR2 sequences are KGHSH and LQKENI. The CDR3 consists of 17 residues. This chain's CDR3 is CASSPQLLPANTGELFF.

This chain connects TRBV19 to TRBJ2-3; TCRdb picks TRBD2, but there is no DNA to check that call. CDR1 and CDR2 (germline): LNHDA, SQIVND (reference sequence). CDR3 length: 16 residues. CDR3 residues: CASRRTSGRLSDTQYF.

J is TRBJ2-5 and V is TRBV6-6; the D gene TCRdb calls, TRBD1, cannot be checked with no DNA. Germline V CDR1 and CDR2: MNHNY, SVGAGI (reference sequence). The CDR3 is 14 amino acids. The CDR3 spells CASRLGQGGETQYF.

V usage is TRBV6-5 and J usage is TRBJ2-3; the TRBD1 assignment by TCRdb is unverifiable without DNA. The V gene's germline CDR1 is MNHEY and CDR2 SVGAGI. The CDR3 is made up of 15 amino acids. This CDR3 is CASSYWGGKGDTQYF.

The chain has TRBV5-4 and TRBJ2-2; the D gene TCRdb calls, TRBD2, cannot be checked with no DNA. This CDR3 spans 16 amino acids. CDR1 is SGHNT and CDR2 is YYREEE in the germline V gene (reference sequence). The CDR3: CASSLKGAANTGELFF.

The chain has TRBV5-5 and TRBJ2-5; TCRdb reports TRBD2, a call that lacks DNA to check it against. Germline-derived CDR1 and CDR2 are SGHKS and YYEKEE (reference sequence). There are 17 residues in the CDR3. The CDR3 loop is CASSEGLAGRHEETQYF.

The gene calls are TRBV7-9 and TRBJ2-1. This CDR3 has 11 amino acids. Germline V gene data show CDR1 as SEHNR and CDR2 as FQNEAQ (reference sequence). The CDR3 spells CASSGYNEQFF.

V gene TRBV30 combines with J gene TRBJ1-6; the D gene TCRdb calls, TRBD1, cannot be checked with no DNA. The CDR3 loop spans 15 amino acids. Germline CDR1 and CDR2: GTSNPN and SVGIG (reference sequence). The CDR3 sequence is CAWSAGQAEISPLHF.

The chain carries TRBV29-1 and TRBJ1-1; TCRdb's assignment of TRBD1 cannot be checked, as there is no DNA. Per the germline V gene, CDR1 is SQVTM and CDR2 is ANQGSEA. The CDR3 contains 14 residues. This CDR3 is CSVGGGQSNTEAFF.

V and J are TRBV5-4 and TRBJ2-3; lacking DNA, the TRBD2 call made by TCRdb goes unchecked. The germline V gene encodes CDR1 SGHNT and CDR2 YYREEE (reference sequence). This CDR3 comprises 14 residues. The CDR3 sequence: CASSRTSHPDTQYF.

The genes are TRBV6-6 and TRBJ1-2; lacking DNA, the TRBD1 call made by TCRdb goes unchecked. This CDR3 is 13 amino acids long. Germline V gene sequence: CDR1 MNHNY, CDR2 SVGAGI (reference sequence). The CDR3 protein is CASSPGQVGGYTF.

V usage is TRBV30 and J usage is TRBJ1-6. This CDR3 region has 14 residues. Germline CDR1 is GTSNPN and CDR2 is SVGIG (reference sequence). The chain's CDR3 is CAWSYGNDDSPLHF.

The rearrangement links TRBV12-3 or TRBV12-4 to TRBJ2-1. The length of the CDR3 is 13 residues. CDR3 amino acids: CATLGVCYNEQFF.

This rearrangement joins TRBV7-6 to TRBJ1-4; TCRdb's D gene call, TRBD1, goes unchecked for lack of DNA. CDR3 length equals 14 residues. The V gene's germline CDR1 is SGHVS and CDR2 FNYEAQ. The CDR3 protein is CASSLVPRVEKLFF.

V and J are TRBV5-5 and TRBJ1-2; TCRdb's assignment of TRBD1 cannot be checked, as there is no DNA. The V gene's germline CDR1 is SGHKS and CDR2 YYEKEE (reference sequence). The CDR3 is 14 residues long. The CDR3: CASSPGTGNRGYTF.

The V gene is TRBV18, the J gene TRBJ2-5; TCRdb outputs TRBD2, but without DNA this stays unchecked. CDR3 size: 15 residues. From germline, CDR1 is KGHSH and CDR2 LQKENI. CDR3 sequence reads: CASSLLASTQETQYF.

This chain links TRBV6-2 or TRBV6-3 with TRBJ2-2; with no DNA, the TCRdb D assignment of TRBD2 cannot be verified. CDR1 and CDR2 (germline): MNHEY, SVGEGT. This CDR3 region has 13 residues. CDR3 loop: CASSPSWTGELFF.

This chain uses TRBV13 with TRBJ2-1; there is no DNA to check the TCRdb D call of TRBD2. The CDR3 is 16 amino acids. Per germline, CDR1 PRHDT and CDR2 FYEKMQ (reference sequence). CDR3 amino acids: CASSLGGGGPEYEQFF.

The rearrangement links TRBV19 to TRBJ1-1. Germline V CDR1 and CDR2: LNHDA, SQIVND (reference sequence). This CDR3 spans 13 amino acids. CDR3 protein: CASSILLNTEAFF.

This sequence joins TRBV6-6 and TRBJ2-2; TCRdb's D call, TRBD1, is unchecked because there is no DNA. The CDR3 loop spans 13 amino acids. The germline CDR1 and CDR2 sequences are MNHNY and SVGAGI (reference sequence). Here the CDR3 reads CASNIQGTGELFF.

The chain joins TRBV5-5 to TRBJ1-2. Germline CDR1 reads SGHKS; CDR2 reads YYEKEE (reference sequence). This CDR3 is 13 amino acids long. CDR3: CASSFHSSYGYTF.

The chain carries TRBV10-1 and TRBJ2-3; TCRdb proposes TRBD2, but this gene call is untestable without DNA. The CDR3 has 15 amino acids. The germline CDR1 and CDR2 sequences are WNHNN and SYGVQD (reference sequence). The CDR3 loop is CASSERSGVEGTQYF.

The V gene is TRBV18, the J gene TRBJ2-7; with no DNA, the TCRdb D assignment of TRBD1 cannot be verified. The germline V gene encodes CDR1 KGHSH and CDR2 LQKENI. The CDR3 is 14 amino acids. The CDR3: CASSQVQGLDEQYF.

The chain has TRBV18 and TRBJ2-5; TCRdb designates TRBD1, a call that cannot be tested without DNA. The CDR3 is 14 residues long. Looked up from germline, CDR1 is KGHSH and CDR2 is LQKENI. The CDR3 loop is CASSRDRASETQYF.